This TCR beta chain originates from a study of T cell repertoires and leukemia-associated antigens (dated by TCRdb to the late 2010s). With respect to the entire study: About 5.1 to 7 million read pairs and roughly 3 to 5.0 million effective reads were obtained per sample, with around 15 million effective reads obtained overall. The study aimed to identify which antigen a TCR Vbeta21 clone previously found in CML patients recognizes, using in vitro peptide stimulation of healthy T cells.

TRIzol reagent was used to extract total RNA from the cultured T cells. 5' rapid amplification of cDNA ends (5'RACE) was the method used to amplify TCRbeta libraries from the RNA. Library concentration and integrity were checked with Qubit, an Agilent instrument, and quantitative PCR before sequencing. Qualified libraries were sequenced on Illumina HiSeq or MiSeq by a commercial service provider. In the authors' own workflow: MiXCR version 1.8.2 was used to identify TCR sequences in each sample. To qualify, a clone needed a CDR3 longer than four amino acids, an in-frame nucleotide length, and no stop codon. An effective read was defined as a read containing the complete CDR3 structure. RT-PCR with 24 Vbeta primers, GeneScan spectratyping, and Sanger sequencing were used to validate expanded clones. TCRdb took the public reads, trimmed them with fastp at Q25, ran MiXCR for clone calling and kept in-frame beta chains. Every entry covers one CDR3 protein and lists the most common genes and DNA from its rows. TCRdb's processing, not the study's, gives the V and J calls here. This sample holds around 12,000 distinct CDR3 sequences; approximately 43% were observed only once. Under 35% of the sample comes from the top ten.

Relative to its sample, this clonotype is medium-sized (0.01 to 0.1%). Its antigen is not yet known. No much larger clone exists at a distance of one base, and base qualities are not known. The paper's findings and limits, for the study overall: Numbers of Vbeta genes (about 60), Jbeta genes (about 13), VDJ rearrangements and unique CDR3s did not differ significantly among the four groups. The antigen specificity and function of the expanded clones were not directly tested, and further investigation of both was required.

CD3+ T cells were initially rested overnight at approximately 2.5 million cells/mL in RPMI 1640 lacking fetal bovine serum. MACS immunomagnetic beads were used according to the manufacturer's instructions to isolate CD3+ T cells from PBMCs. As encoded in the germline V gene, CDR1 is SQVTM while CDR2 is ANQGSEA. V and J are truncated by 7 bases and 1 base respectively, leaving an intervening sequence of 17 bases. The CDR3 runs 14 residues from the cysteine to the phenylalanine. Only the CDR3 portion is preserved as DNA: 42 bases, with reading frame beginning at the first base. The sequence derives from a female donor in good health. The V and J genes are TRBV29-1 and TRBJ2-7; the D gene could be either TRBD1 or TRBD2, each agreeing at 6 bases. The sample consisted of CD3+ T cells sorted from blood and cultured. The CDR3 reads as follows: CSASIRGVSYEQYF. At the DNA level, the sequence is TGCAGCGCCTCAATTAGGGGGGTATCCTACGAGCAGTACTTC.